Below, 29 T cell receptor beta chains from the same sample are listed, as sequenced in a study of persistence of HIV-infected CD4 T cells. No cognate antigen is known for these TCRs. This was the immunoSEQ version 4 assay in survey mode. The table came from immunoSEQ multiplex PCR; TCRdb's copy has only in-frame clones and leaves some out. The table records about 51,000 clones, 80% to 90% of them present only once. Nonspecific anti-CD3/anti-CD28 bead stimulation represents the broad CD4+ T cell repertoire. Sorting of responding CD4+ T cells relied on upregulated CD40 ligand together with CD69. This specimen was CD4+ T cells sorted from PBMCs after approximately 20-hour stimulation, taken from a patient who received antiretroviral therapy. The receptors stem from an adult woman with HIV who was CMV-seropositive.

The genes are TRBV29-1 and TRBJ2-2; 7 nucleotides line up with TRBD2. Germline CDR1 reads SQVTM; CDR2 reads ANQGSEA. The CDR3 covers 15 residues. With V trimmed by 5 bases and J by 4 bases, 10 bases remained unmatched. As DNA, the CDR3 is TGCAGCGTTCTTGATCGGGGGGTGAGCACCGGGGAGCTGTTTTTT. It encodes CSVLDRGVSTGELFF.

The chain's CDR3 is CASSFRKGGTDTQYF. Here the CDR3 DNA reads TGTGCCAGCAGTTTCAGAAAAGGGGGAACAGATACGCAGTATTTT. The chain is built from TRBV7-2 and TRBJ2-3; TRBD1 is a possible D gene (6 bases). The CDR3 contains 15 residues. V lost 6 bases and J lost 3, with 16 bases in between. Germline values: CDR1 SGHTA, CDR2 FQGNSA.

The chain carries TRBV30 and TRBJ1-5; no clear D. Germline V CDR1 and CDR2: GTSNPN, SVGIG (reference sequence). The V gene lost 4 bases and the J gene lost 1 base, with 14 bases spanning the gap. The CDR3 is made up of 15 amino acids. The CDR3 protein is CAWKGKGLSNQPQHF. As DNA, the CDR3 is TGTGCCTGGAAGGGAAAAGGGTTGAGCAATCAGCCCCAGCATTTT.

The chain recombines TRBV6-2 or TRBV6-3 with TRBJ1-5; TRBD1 matches 9 bases. Trimming at V came to 5 bases and at J to 0 bases, leaving 8 bases not matched to a gene. The germline V gene has CDR1 MNHEY and CDR2 SVGEGT. CDR3 length: 17 amino acids. In DNA form, the CDR3 reads TGTGCCAGCAGTCCCCCGGGACAGGGTTTTAGCAATCAGCCCCAGCATTTT. Its translation: CASSPPGQGFSNQPQHF.

The chain combines TRBV29-1 with TRBJ1-2; the match to TRBD1 covers 7 bases. The V segment lost 6 bases and the J segment 4 bases; nucleotides outside the gene matches: 5. The germline gives CDR1 SQVTM, CDR2 ANQGSEA. CDR3 size: 12 residues. The CDR3 DNA reads TGCAGCGTGCGACAGGGATTCTATGGCTACACCTTC. This codes for CSVRQGFYGYTF.

The table lists this clone with a count of one. This chain links TRBV28 with TRBJ1-5, with a weak D call TRBD1 (5 bases). The CDR3 has 16 amino acids. Trimming removed 3 bases at V and 7 bases at J, with 19 bases between. Germline CDR1 and CDR2: MDHEN and SYDVKM. The CDR3 spells CASSFTGPGSVQPQHF. CDR3 in DNA: TGTGCCAGCAGTTTCACGGGACCAGGAAGTGTGCAGCCCCAGCATTTT.

The rearrangement links TRBV7-7 to TRBJ2-1; 13 nucleotides match TRBD2. CDR3 length: 15 residues. Germline lookup yields CDR1 SSHAT and CDR2 FNYEAQ (reference sequence). The ends lost 1 base at V and 9 bases at J; junction bases unmatched: 3. CDR3 loop: CASSLGLAGGGEQFF. Here the CDR3 DNA reads TGTGCCAGCAGCTTAGGACTAGCGGGGGGTGGTGAGCAGTTCTTC.

The rearrangement links TRBV2 to TRBJ2-7, with 9 bases that match TRBD2. The V gene end was trimmed by 0 bases and the J gene end by 3 bases; junction bases not matched to a gene: 3. The CDR3 has 15 residues. Germline loops: CDR1 SNHLY, CDR2 FYNNEI. As DNA, the CDR3 is TGTGCCAGCAGTGAAGCCAGCGGGAGGTTCTACGAGCAGTACTTC. It specifies CASSEASGRFYEQYF. The full variable domain, completed using reference TRBV2 and TRBJ2-7, is EPEVTQTPSHQVTQMGQEVILRCVPISNHLYFYWYRQILGQKVEFLVSFYNNEISEKSEIFDDQFSVERPDGSNFTLKIRSTKLEDSAMYFCASSEASGRFYEQYFGPGTRLTVT.

CDR3 amino acids: CASSLEDRSHPQHF. CDR3 nucleotides: TGTGCCAGCAGTTTGGAGGACAGGAGTCATCCCCAGCATTTT. This rearrangement joins TRBV6-5 to TRBJ1-5; 7 nucleotides match TRBD1. V lost 4 bases to trimming and J lost 10 bases; unmatched junction nucleotides: 10. This CDR3 spans 14 amino acids. The germline gives CDR1 MNHEY, CDR2 SVGAGI.

J is TRBJ1-1 and V is TRBV28, with D possibly TRBD1 on 5 matching bases. The V end lost 6 bases, the J end lost 3 bases, and 14 bases lay between the germline ends. The germline CDR1 and CDR2 sequences are MDHEN and SYDVKM. This CDR3 has 14 residues. CDR3 nucleotides: TGTGCCAGCAGCCAAGGGGCGGCGTACACTGAAGCTTTCTTT. Translating gives CASSQGAAYTEAFF.

V gene TRBV20-1 combines with J gene TRBJ2-3, with D hard to call. Germline V gene data show CDR1 as DFQATT and CDR2 as SNEGSKA (reference sequence). The germline V and J ends were trimmed by 3 bases and 2 bases, with 15 bases remaining between them. The CDR3 is made up of 15 amino acids. This chain's CDR3 is CSASRRVSDTDTQYF. Written as DNA, the CDR3 is TGCAGTGCTAGTCGTAGAGTAAGCGACACAGATACGCAGTATTTT.

J is TRBJ2-3 and V is TRBV11-3, with 8 bases matching TRBD2. The germline CDR1 and CDR2 sequences are SGHNT and YENEEA. The length of the CDR3 is 15 residues. V lost 3 bases and J lost 2; bases outside the gene matches: 4. This chain's CDR3 is CASSFGTRNTDTQYF. The CDR3 nucleotides read TGTGCCAGCAGCTTCGGGACTAGAAACACAGATACGCAGTATTTT.

The gene calls are TRBV7-9 and TRBJ2-3; 12 nucleotides agree with TRBD2. Looked up from germline, CDR1 is SEHNR and CDR2 is FQNEAQ (reference sequence). J was trimmed by 4 bases and V by 0 bases; bases with no gene match: 2. The CDR3 runs to 16 residues. CDR3 DNA: TGTGCCAGCAGCTTAGCGACTAGCGGGAGTCCAGATACGCAGTATTTT. Protein product: CASSLATSGSPDTQYF.

This clone was detected only once. V is TRBV5-5 and J is TRBJ2-2; unclear D gene. V lost 1 base to trimming and J lost 6 bases, with 4 bases between them. The CDR3 runs 12 residues. CDR1 is SGHKS and CDR2 is YYEKEE in the germline V gene (reference sequence). DNA of the CDR3: TGTGCCAGCAGCTTGCCCCCCGGGGAGCTGTTTTTT. Protein product: CASSLPPGELFF. The whole variable domain, remainder taken from reference TRBV5-5 and TRBJ2-2, is DAGVTQSPTHLIKTRGQQVTLRCSPISGHKSVSWYQQVLGQGPQFIFQYYEKEERGRGNFPDRFSARQFPNYSSELNVNALLLGDSALYLCASSLPPGELFFGEGSRLTVL.

The chain is built from TRBV7-2 and TRBJ1-3; possible D gene TRBD1, 5 bases. Per the germline V gene, CDR1 is SGHTA and CDR2 is FQGNSA. This CDR3 spans 14 amino acids. Deletions cut 6 bases from V and 3 bases from J, with 12 bases between. The DNA for the CDR3 is TGTGCCAGCAGGGGCGCAGGGTTTGGAAACACCATATATTTT. It translates to CASRGAGFGNTIYF. The full variable domain, completed using reference TRBV7-2 and TRBJ1-3, is GAGVSQSPSNKVTEKGKDVELRCDPISGHTALYWYRQSLGQGLEFLIYFQGNSAPDKSGLPSDRFSAERTGGSVSTLTIQRTQQEDSAVYLCASRGAGFGNTIYFGEGSWLTVV.

The V gene is TRBV2, the J gene TRBJ1-3; D gene ambiguous. The CDR3 has 15 residues. Germline CDR1 and CDR2: SNHLY and FYNNEI. V was cut by 6 bases and J by 0 bases, with 12 bases left in between. DNA of the CDR3: TGTGCCAGCAGCGAACAGCGACGCTCTGGAAACACCATATATTTT. Translation: CASSEQRRSGNTIYF.

CDR3 in DNA: TGTGCCATCAGTGTGACCGGGACACCTCAAGAGACCCAGTACTTC. Its translation: CAISVTGTPQETQYF. The V call is TRBV10-3, the J call TRBJ2-5, with D possibly matching TRBD1 (6 bases). Trimming removed 4 bases at V and 2 bases at J, with 14 bases between. CDR1 is ENHRY and CDR2 is SYGVKD in the germline V gene. The CDR3 is 15 amino acids.

This sequence joins TRBV6-5 and TRBJ1-1; D is uncertain. V was shortened by 2 bases and J by 4 bases, with 14 bases between the two germline ends. Germline CDR1 and CDR2: MNHEY and SVGAGI. The CDR3 is 15 amino acids. For the CDR3, the DNA is TGTGCCAGCAGTTACAGCACTAAGTGGGGCACTGAAGCTTTCTTT. It specifies CASSYSTKWGTEAFF.

The gene calls are TRBV24-1 and TRBJ2-3, with no clear D. The CDR3 consists of 11 residues. V dropped 5 bases and J dropped 2 bases, with 1 base sitting between them. In germline, CDR1 is KGHDR, CDR2 SFDVKD. The DNA of the CDR3 is TGTGCCACCAGTGTCACAGATACGCAGTATTTT. Its protein product is CATSVTDTQYF.

As for this clone: Other DNA sequences in the same sample also yield this CDR3. The chain is built from TRBV4-1 and TRBJ1-3; D unclear. The length of the CDR3 is 17 residues. Germline V lookup: CDR1 MGHRA, CDR2 YSYEKL. The V gene lost 0 bases and the J gene lost 2 bases, with 14 bases spanning the gap. DNA of the CDR3: TGCGCCAGCAGCCAAGATTACGCGTTGGTAGCTGGAAACACCATATATTTT. It is translated as CASSQDYALVAGNTIYF.

V is TRBV5-8 and J is TRBJ1-5, with a tentative D call TRBD1 (5 bases). Germline loops: CDR1 SGHTS, CDR2 YDEGEE. CDR3 length equals 18 residues. Trimming took off 4 bases at V and 2 bases at J, with 22 bases between the two ends. In DNA form, the CDR3 reads TGTGCCAGCAGCCCCTTACAGATAGGGGCTCGAGGCAATCAGCCCCAGCATTTT. Its translation: CASSPLQIGARGNQPQHF.

The table lists this clone with a count of one. The CDR3 region is CASSREGTYEQYF. The CDR3 region has the DNA TGTGCCAGCTCGAGAGAGGGTACGTACGAGCAGTACTTC. This chain links TRBV21-1 with TRBJ2-7; the table names TRBD2, a call not compared with the DNA. TRBV21-1 corresponds to a pseudogene. The CDR3 runs 13 residues.

The chain has TRBV7-6 and TRBJ2-3; TRBD2 might be the D (5 bases). Germline assignment: CDR1 SGHVS and CDR2 FNYEAQ. The CDR3 has 13 amino acids. Trimming cost V 5 bases and J 6 bases, with 12 bases left between them. The CDR3 here is CASSPTRFDTQYF. The CDR3 bases are TGTGCCAGCAGCCCCACTAGGTTTGATACGCAGTATTTT.

This rearrangement joins TRBV19 to TRBJ2-7; TRBD1 is a possible D gene (6 bases). Germline V gives CDR1 LNHDA, CDR2 SQIVND (reference sequence). The CDR3 is 15 amino acids. The ends were cut back, 3 bases at V and 0 bases at J, with 12 bases in the middle. The chain's CDR3 is CASSMVQGSSYEQYF. The CDR3 DNA reads TGTGCCAGTAGTATGGTACAGGGAAGCTCCTACGAGCAGTACTTC.

The chain combines TRBV15 with TRBJ2-1; 13 nucleotides align to TRBD2. V was clipped by 0 bases and J by 2 bases; unmatched bases: 4. Looked up from germline, CDR1 is LNHNV and CDR2 is YYDKDF (reference sequence). The CDR3 sequence is 18 residues long. Written as DNA, the CDR3 is TGTGCCACCAGCAGAGATCTTGGGACTAGCGGGGCCTACAATGAGCAGTTCTTC. It specifies CATSRDLGTSGAYNEQFF.

This clone was observed once. This chain links TRBV5-1 with TRBJ1-2, with 9 positions matching TRBD1. This CDR3 is 15 amino acids long. CDR1 and CDR2 (germline): SGHRS, YFSETQ. V lost 3 bases, J lost 5 bases, and 8 bases stayed unmatched. The CDR3, as DNA: TGCGCCAGCAGCTGGGATACAGGGGGCGCGTATGGCTACACCTTC. Residues: CASSWDTGGAYGYTF.

CDR3 coding DNA: TGTGCCAGCAGTGCTCGTGGCTTGGGGAATGAAGCTTTCTTT. This codes for CASSARGLGNEAFF. V gene TRBV2 combines with J gene TRBJ1-1; D call uncertain. V was pared by 4 bases and J by 7 bases, with 16 bases between. CDR1 is SNHLY, CDR2 FYNNEI, per germline. This CDR3 comprises 14 residues.

V and J are TRBV12-3 or TRBV12-4 and TRBJ2-7, with a tentative D call TRBD1 (6 bases). The length of the CDR3 is 12 residues. The V gene lost 5 bases and the J gene lost 6 bases, with 11 bases spanning the gap. CDR3 loop: CASSRTAGEQYF. CDR3 nucleotides: TGTGCCAGCAGTAGGACAGCTGGCGAGCAGTACTTC.

This chain connects TRBV6-6 to TRBJ1-2, with 9 bases that match TRBD1. The length of the CDR3 is 14 residues. The trim removed 4 bases at V and 3 bases at J, leaving 3 bases unmatched. Germline values: CDR1 MNHNY, CDR2 SVGAGI (reference sequence). Here the CDR3 DNA reads TGTGCCAGCAGTTCGGGACAGGGCGACTATGGCTACACCTTC. It translates to CASSSGQGDYGYTF.